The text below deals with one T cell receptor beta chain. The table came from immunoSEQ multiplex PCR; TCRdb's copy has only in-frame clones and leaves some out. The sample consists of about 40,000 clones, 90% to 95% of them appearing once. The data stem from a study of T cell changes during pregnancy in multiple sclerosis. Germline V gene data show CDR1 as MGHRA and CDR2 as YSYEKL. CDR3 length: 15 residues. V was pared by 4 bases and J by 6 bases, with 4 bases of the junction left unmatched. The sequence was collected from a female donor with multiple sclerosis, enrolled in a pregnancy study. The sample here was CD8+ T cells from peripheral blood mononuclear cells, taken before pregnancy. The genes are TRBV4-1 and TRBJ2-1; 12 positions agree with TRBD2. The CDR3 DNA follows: TGCGCCAGCAGCCCTGGACTAGCGGGACTCAATGAGCAGTTCTTC. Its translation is CASSPGLAGLNEQFF.